This T cell receptor (beta chain) was retrieved from a study of T cell repertoires in cytomegalovirus infection. As for the study in general: It was recently identified HLA-C-restricted and well-studied HLA-B-restricted CMV epitopes that the study used. Indicated by public TCR beta signatures were CMV infection and matching HLA type. Findings of the study overall: Dominating the ex vivo response were HLA-C-restricted CMV-specific TCR beta clonotypes.

One entry per CDR3 protein results from TCRdb running MiXCR on the reads. The profile shows roughly 920,000 distinct CDR3 sequences, 30% to 40% of them singletons. Germline trimming cut 3 bases from V and 2 bases from J; bases unmatched to any gene: 6. The CDR3 is 16 amino acids. The germline CDR1 and CDR2 sequences are SGHVS and FQNEAQ. This clonotype showed up many times. Its target is not known. The clonotype was recovered from a human donor in good health (CMV status not recorded). Some clones in this sample may be carry-over from other donors' samples. This chain links TRBV7-8 with TRBJ2-2; 7 nucleotides line up with TRBD1. Specimen: cultured CD8+ T cells from PBMCs, collected from culture after CMV antigen stimulation. CDR3 sequence (DNA): TGTGCCAGCAGCTTTTTTCCAGGGGGAAACACCGGGGAGCTGTTTTTT. This sequence encodes CASSFFPGGNTGELFF.